This T cell receptor (beta chain) comes out of a study of cytomegalovirus exposure and HLA in healthy donors. Whole-study findings and limits: For most TCR sequences rarity was the rule, although some public TCRs occurred in many donors. Cytomegalovirus status was reportedly diagnosed by the classifier with high specificity and sensitivity. Cytomegalovirus-associated status was assigned to approximately 160 TCR beta chains.

A word on this clone: What it binds is not known.

The CDR3 is 15 residues long. V lost 4 bases and J lost 4, with 20 bases in between. CDR1 GTSNPN and CDR2 SVGIG come from the germline V gene (reference sequence). An approximately 120-subject validation cohort, separate from the roughly 670-subject first cohort, supplied the donors. Assay used: immunoSEQ multiplex PCR; TCRdb lists only in-frame clones, some missing. The sample contains 150,000 to 200,000 clones, approximately 89% of which appear only once. Material: PBMCs. The chain joins TRBV30 to TRBJ2-7; D not resolved. The origin of this receptor is a man between 18 and 35 years old in good health and CMV-seropositive. CDR3 region: CAWNLDPTPPYEQYF. The CDR3 DNA is TGTGCCTGGAACCTAGACCCCACCCCCCCTTACGAGCAGTACTTC.